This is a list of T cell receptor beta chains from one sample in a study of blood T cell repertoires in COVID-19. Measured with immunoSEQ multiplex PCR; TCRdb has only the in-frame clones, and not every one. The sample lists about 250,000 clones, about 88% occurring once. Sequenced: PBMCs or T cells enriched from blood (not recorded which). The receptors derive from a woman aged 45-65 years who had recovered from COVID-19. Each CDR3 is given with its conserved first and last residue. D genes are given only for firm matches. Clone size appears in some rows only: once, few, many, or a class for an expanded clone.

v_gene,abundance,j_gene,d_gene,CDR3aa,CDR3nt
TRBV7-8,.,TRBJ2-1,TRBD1,CASSLIQGAGNEQFF,TGTGCCAGCAGCTTAATCCAGGGGGCAGGCAATGAGCAGTTCTTC
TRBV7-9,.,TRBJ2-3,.,CASSLLAGILESTDTQYF,TGTGCCAGCAGCTTACTCGCGGGAATACTCGAGAGCACAGATACGCAGTATTTT
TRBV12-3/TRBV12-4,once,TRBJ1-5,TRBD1,CASSRTGSQPQHF,TGTGCCAGCAGCAGGACAGGCTCTCAGCCCCAGCATTTT
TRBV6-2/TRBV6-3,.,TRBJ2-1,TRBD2,CASSSSGLAVYNEQFF,TGTGCCAGCAGCTCCTCGGGACTAGCGGTTTACAATGAGCAGTTCTTC
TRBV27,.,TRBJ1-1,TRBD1,CASNLFDDRENTEAFF,TGTGCCAGCAATCTATTCGATGACAGGGAGAACACTGAAGCTTTCTTT
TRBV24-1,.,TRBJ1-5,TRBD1,CATSTGVIGPQHF,TGTGCCACCAGTACAGGGGTGATTGGGCCCCAGCATTTT
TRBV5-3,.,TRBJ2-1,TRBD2,CARSQAGGEQFF,TGTGCCAGAAGCCAAGCGGGAGGGGAGCAGTTCTTC
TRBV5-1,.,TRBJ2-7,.,CASTRRSSTDSYEQYF,TGCGCCAGCACCCGAAGGTCTAGCACCGACTCCTACGAGCAGTACTTC
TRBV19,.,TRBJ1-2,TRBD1,CASSPRTGGNYGYTF,TGTGCCAGTTCGCCCCGGACAGGGGGCAACTATGGCTACACCTTC
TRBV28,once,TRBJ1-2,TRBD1,CASSQPGQVYGYTF,TGTGCCAGCAGTCAACCCGGACAGGTCTATGGCTACACCTTC
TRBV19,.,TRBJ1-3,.,CASSIPTGGNTIYF,TGTGCCAGTAGTATTCCCACGGGAGGAAACACCATATATTTT
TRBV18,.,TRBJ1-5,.,CASSTGLQPQHF,TGTGCCAGCTCAACAGGTCTTCAGCCCCAGCATTTT
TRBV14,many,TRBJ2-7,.,CASSPRPYEQYF,TGTGCCAGCAGCCCCCGTCCTTACGAGCAGTACTTC
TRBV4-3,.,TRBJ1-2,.,CASSQGEGGGYTF,TGCGCCAGCAGCCAAGGGGAGGGAGGTGGCTACACCTTC
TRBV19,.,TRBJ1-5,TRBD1,CASSMGQLYQPQHF,TGTGCCAGTAGTATGGGACAGTTGTATCAGCCCCAGCATTTT
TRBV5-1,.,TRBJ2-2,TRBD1,CASRIGTENTGELFF,TGCGCCAGCAGAATTGGGACAGAGAACACCGGGGAGCTGTTTTTT
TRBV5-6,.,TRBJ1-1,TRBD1,CASSWDRGRGEAFF,TGTGCCAGCAGCTGGGACAGGGGCCGGGGTGAAGCTTTCTTT
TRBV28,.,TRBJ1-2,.,CASSSYYGYTF,TGTGCCAGCAGTTCGTACTATGGCTACACCTTC
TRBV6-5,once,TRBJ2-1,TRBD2,CASSRTSGSEQFF,TGTGCCAGCAGTCGGACTAGCGGGAGTGAGCAGTTCTTC
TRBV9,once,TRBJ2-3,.,CASSVDIARTDTQYF,TGTGCCAGCAGCGTAGACATAGCGCGCACAGATACGCAGTATTTT
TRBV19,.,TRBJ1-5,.,CASSVSNRGGSNQPQHF,TGTGCCAGTAGCGTATCTAACCGGGGGGGTAGCAATCAGCCCCAGCATTTT
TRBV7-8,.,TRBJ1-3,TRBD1,CASSLRTGSSLSGNTIYF,TGTGCCAGCAGCTTAAGGACAGGGAGCTCTCTCTCTGGAAACACCATATATTTT
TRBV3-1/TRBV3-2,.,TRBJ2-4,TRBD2,CASSQGLALAKNIQYF,TGTGCCAGCAGCCAAGGACTAGCGCTAGCCAAAAACATTCAGTACTTC
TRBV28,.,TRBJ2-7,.,CASSFLQYEQYF,TGTGCCAGCAGTTTTTTACAGTACGAGCAGTACTTC
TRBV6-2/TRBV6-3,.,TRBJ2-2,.,CASSLPGGGNTGELFF,TGTGCCAGCAGCCTACCCGGGGGAGGGAACACCGGGGAGCTGTTTTTT
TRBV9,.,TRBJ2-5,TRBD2,CASSPRLAGGGETQYF,TGTGCCAGCAGCCCACGACTAGCGGGAGGAGGGGAGACCCAGTACTTC
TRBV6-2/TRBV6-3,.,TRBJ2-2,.,CASSYHARRTGELFF,TGTGCCAGCAGTTACCATGCTAGAAGAACCGGGGAGCTGTTTTTT
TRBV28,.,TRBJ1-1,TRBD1,CASSSSGGTEAFF,TGTGCCAGCAGTTCGTCAGGGGGGACTGAAGCTTTCTTT
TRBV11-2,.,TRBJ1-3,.,CASSLQIRGSSGNTIYF,TGTGCCAGCAGCTTACAGATAAGGGGGAGCTCTGGAAACACCATATATTTT
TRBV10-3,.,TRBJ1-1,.,CAIRGTSRATEAFF,TGTGCCATCAGGGGGACTTCGAGGGCCACTGAAGCTTTCTTT
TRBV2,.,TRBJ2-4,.,CASSEVVSGSLAKNIQYF,TGTGCCAGCAGTGAAGTTGTTAGCGGAAGTCTAGCCAAAAACATTCAGTACTTC
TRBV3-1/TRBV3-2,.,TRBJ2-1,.,CASSQERVLGNEQFF,TGTGCCAGCAGCCAAGAGCGGGTCTTGGGCAATGAGCAGTTCTTC
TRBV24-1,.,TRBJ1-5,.,CATGGPAAQHF,TGTGCCACGGGGGGGCCGGCAGCCCAGCATTTT
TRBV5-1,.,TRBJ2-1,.,CASSLLVNEQFF,TGCGCCAGCAGCTTACTAGTCAATGAGCAGTTCTTC
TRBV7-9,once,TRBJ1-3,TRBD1,CASSLGQPGSGNTIYF,TGTGCCAGCAGCCTGGGACAGCCCGGCTCTGGAAACACCATATATTTT
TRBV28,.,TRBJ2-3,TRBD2,CASSLSGSGMVTDTQYF,TGTGCCAGCAGTTTATCGGGTAGCGGGATGGTCACAGATACGCAGTATTTT
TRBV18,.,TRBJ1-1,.,CASSPQGSSTEAFF,TGTGCCAGCTCACCTCAGGGATCGAGCACTGAAGCTTTCTTT
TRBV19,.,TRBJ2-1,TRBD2,CASSSSSGNTGYNEQFF,TGTGCCAGTAGTTCTTCTAGCGGGAATACGGGATACAATGAGCAGTTCTTC
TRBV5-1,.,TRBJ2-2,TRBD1,CASSSGQGVDTGELFF,TGCGCCAGCAGCTCCGGACAGGGGGTCGACACCGGGGAGCTGTTTTTT
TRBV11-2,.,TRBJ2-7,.,CASSFWQNPYEQYF,TGTGCCAGCAGCTTTTGGCAGAATCCCTACGAGCAGTACTTC
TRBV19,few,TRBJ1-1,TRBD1,CASKSRDSMNTEAFF,TGTGCCAGTAAGTCCCGGGACAGTATGAACACTGAAGCTTTCTTT
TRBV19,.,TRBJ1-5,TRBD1,CASSPQTGLNQPQHF,TGTGCCAGTAGTCCGCAGACAGGGTTAAATCAGCCCCAGCATTTT
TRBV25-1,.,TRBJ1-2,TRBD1,CASKTGQGYGYTF,TGTGCCAGCAAAACAGGACAGGGCTATGGCTACACCTTC
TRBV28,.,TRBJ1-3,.,CASSLQAGNTIYF,TGTGCCAGCAGTTTGCAGGCTGGAAACACCATATATTTT
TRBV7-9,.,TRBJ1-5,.,CASSAQGSNQPQHF,TGTGCCAGCAGCGCACAGGGTTCCAATCAGCCCCAGCATTTT